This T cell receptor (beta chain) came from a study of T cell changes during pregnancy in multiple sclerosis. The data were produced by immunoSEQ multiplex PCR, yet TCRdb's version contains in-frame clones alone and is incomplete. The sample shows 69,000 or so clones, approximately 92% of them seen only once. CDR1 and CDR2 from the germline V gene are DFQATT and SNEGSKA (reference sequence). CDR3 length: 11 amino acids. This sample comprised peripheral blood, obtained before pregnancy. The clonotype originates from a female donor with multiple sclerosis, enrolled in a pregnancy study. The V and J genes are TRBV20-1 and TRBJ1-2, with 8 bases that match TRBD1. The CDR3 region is CRQGGNYGYTF. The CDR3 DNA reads TGCAGACAGGGGGGTAACTATGGCTACACCTTC.